Included here is one TCR beta chain sequence, with context. What it binds is unknown. The table came from immunoSEQ multiplex PCR; TCRdb's copy has only in-frame clones and leaves some out. Among roughly 55,000 clones, approximately 90% were seen once, and the ten largest hold about 3.9%. In germline, CDR1 is MDHEN, CDR2 SYDVKM. The V gene lost 3 bases and the J gene lost 6 bases, with 12 bases spanning the gap. This CDR3 is built from 15 residues. The data were taken from a study of T cell responses to AZD1222 COVID-19 vaccine. Regarding the study as a whole: Repertoire samples came only from after the peak T cell response. Breadth and depth of Spike-specific TCRs rose after two AZD1222 doses. The CD4 TCRs associated with vaccination extended across spike and predominated at 160-218 and 743-854.

The sequence came from an adult in good health. The chain links TRBV28 to TRBJ1-6; possible D gene TRBD1, 5 bases. Sequenced here: peripheral blood, sampled on day 0 of AZD1222 vaccination. The CDR3 region is CASSFAGRFNSPLHF. DNA of the CDR3: TGTGCCAGCAGTTTTGCAGGGAGGTTTAATTCACCCCTCCACTTT. The complete variable domain, with remaining parts taken from reference TRBV28 and TRBJ1-6, reads DVKVTQSSRYLVKRTGEKVFLECVQDMDHENMFWYRQDPGLGLRLIYFSYDVKMKEKGDIPEGYSVSREKKERFSLILESASTNQTSMYLCASSFAGRFNSPLHFGNGTRLTVT.